This T cell receptor (beta chain) came from a study of control samples from healthy donors and cancer patients. Here immunoSEQ multiplex PCR was the method, and the copy in TCRdb shows in-frame clones only, minus some. Of tens of thousands of clones in the sample, roughly 88% are singletons; the top ten hold roughly 5%. Germline CDR1 is MNHEY and CDR2 is SVGAGI. Between the trimmed V and J ends, which lost 10 bases and 2 bases, there was a span of 18 bases. CDR3 length equals 15 residues. The receptor was derived from a woman aged 45-59 years in good health. The chain joins TRBV6-5 to TRBJ1-3; D remains ambiguous. The sequencing input was blood. Here the CDR3 DNA reads TGTGCCACCCTTCCCCAACAGATTACTGGAAACACCATATATTTT. Translated, it gives CATLPQQITGNTIYF.